The entry below describes one T cell receptor beta chain. Antigen specificity is unknown. This entry belongs to a study of blood T cells in healthy people across ages. Study summary: Capturing about one barcoded beta molecule per two T cells was achieved by template switching. The study's findings and limits: Lack of knowledge of donor CMV status possibly confounded expanded clonotype changes. Naive T cell percentage by flow cytometry tracked strongly with beta diversity. The recorded TCR beta diversity per million T cells decreased in a roughly linear manner with age.

Germline V gene data show CDR1 as LGHDT and CDR2 as YNNKEL (reference sequence). The CDR3 sequence is 14 residues long. V gave up 4 bases and J gave up 10 bases, with 17 bases separating them. Primers used in a second PCR of roughly 6 to 12 cycles were a sample-barcoded 5' primer and a J-beta primer mix. From the 5' RACE reads, TCRdb called clonotypes with MiXCR, one entry per CDR3 protein. The table records 1.5 million to 2 million distinct CDR3 sequences, roughly 27% of them present only once. The origin of this receptor is a woman under 40 in good health. The gene calls are TRBV3-1 and TRBJ2-1; unclear D gene. The sequenced sample consisted of blood. The CDR3 here is CASSRATHSYEQFF. DNA for the CDR3: TGTGCCAGCAGCCGAGCGACACACTCCTACGAGCAGTTCTTC.